These 10 T cell receptor beta chains share one sample of origin, sequenced in a study of control samples from healthy donors and cancer patients. Assay used: immunoSEQ multiplex PCR; TCRdb lists only in-frame clones, some missing. The data contain approximately 150,000 clones, about 94% of them singletons. The sequenced material came from blood. These TCRs come from a woman aged 25 to 39 in good health.

The chain links TRBV15 to TRBJ1-4; 7 nucleotides align to TRBD1. V shed 2 bases, J shed 8 bases, and the junction held 8 bases outside the gene matches. From germline, CDR1 is LNHNV and CDR2 YYDKDF (reference sequence). This CDR3 is built from 15 residues. The CDR3 DNA reads TGTGCCACCAGCAGAAAGACAGGGTTTGGGGAAAAACTGTTTTTT. Its protein is CATSRKTGFGEKLFF.

The V gene is TRBV7-3, the J gene TRBJ2-2; 9 positions match TRBD2. The V gene's germline CDR1 is SGHTA and CDR2 FQGTGA. Trimming at V came to 3 bases and at J to 5 bases, leaving 4 bases not matched to a gene. The CDR3 contains 15 residues. The CDR3 DNA is TGTGCCAGCAGCTTCGGACTAGCGACAACCGGGGAGCTGTTTTTT. Protein product: CASSFGLATTGELFF. The variable domain in full, completed from reference TRBV7-3 and TRBJ2-2, reads GAGVSQTPSNKVTEKGKYVELRCDPISGHTALYWYRQSLGQGPEFLIYFQGTGAADDSGLPNDRFFAVRPEGSVSTLKIQRTERGDSAVYLCASSFGLATTGELFFGEGSRLTVL.

The chain employs TRBV6-6 and TRBJ1-4, with D unresolved. The V gene's germline CDR1 is MNHNY and CDR2 SVGAGI (reference sequence). The CDR3 totals 15 residues. Trimming left V 6 bases short and J 1 base short, with 12 bases between. The chain's CDR3 is CASSPGRLTNEKLFF. The CDR3 nucleotides are TGTGCCAGCAGCCCCGGGCGCCTAACTAATGAAAAACTGTTTTTT.

The rearrangement joins TRBV27 to TRBJ2-7; the D gene is possibly TRBD2 (5 bases). Germline V gives CDR1 MNHEY, CDR2 SMNVEV (reference sequence). V was clipped by 3 bases and J by 2 bases, with 14 bases between them. The CDR3 sequence is 15 residues long. The CDR3 protein is CASSFGVGVAYEQYF. DNA of the CDR3: TGTGCCAGCAGTTTCGGGGTTGGGGTAGCCTACGAGCAGTACTTC.

Comments on this clone: Germline and junction disagree at one end, which may indicate a read error. This chain joins TRBV27 and TRBJ2-5, with D hard to call. Germline V gene lookup returns CDR1 MNHEY and CDR2 SMNVEV (reference sequence). CDR3 length equals 13 residues. In DNA, the CDR3 is TGTGCCAGCAGTTTAAATCCTCAAGGGACCCAGTACTTC. Protein sequence: CASSLNPQGTQYF.

This chain links TRBV28 with TRBJ1-6; D perhaps matches TRBD1 (5 bases). The CDR3 length is 14 residues. CDR1 is MDHEN, CDR2 SYDVKM, per germline. V lost 6 bases and J 7 bases, leaving 13 bases between the germline ends. Here the CDR3 reads CASSVPRGNSPLHF. For the CDR3, the DNA is TGTGCCAGCAGCGTACCGCGGGGGAATTCACCCCTCCACTTT.

This chain uses TRBV9 with TRBJ2-1; TRBD2 aligns across 8 bases. CDR3 size: 18 residues. Trimming at V came to 0 bases and at J to 0 bases, leaving 8 bases not matched to a gene. The germline CDR1 and CDR2 sequences are SGDLS and YYNGEE. The CDR3 bases are TGTGCCAGCAGCGTAGGAGCTAGCGGGTTTAGCTCCTACAATGAGCAGTTCTTC. Its translation: CASSVGASGFSSYNEQFF.

This clone was counted a single time. The genes are TRBV9 and TRBJ1-4; 10 bases are a match to TRBD1. V lost 4 bases, J lost 6 bases, and 9 bases stayed unmatched. The germline CDR1 and CDR2 sequences are SGDLS and YYNGEE. The CDR3 loop spans 16 amino acids. The CDR3 DNA reads as TGTGCCAGCAGCCCCCCGGGACAGGGGACCCATGAAAAACTGTTTTTT. Amino acid sequence: CASSPPGQGTHEKLFF.

This clone was counted only a few times. V is TRBV7-9 and J is TRBJ1-1; the D gene is possibly TRBD1 (5 bases). CDR1 is SEHNR and CDR2 is FQNEAQ in the germline V gene (reference sequence). The V and J ends lost 0 bases and 3 bases respectively, with 14 bases between them. The CDR3 is made up of 16 amino acids. This CDR3 is CASSLAQGIRDTEAFF. The CDR3 DNA follows: TGTGCCAGCAGCTTAGCGCAGGGCATCCGAGACACTGAAGCTTTCTTT.

The chain uses TRBV9 and TRBJ2-7, with 8 bases fitting TRBD1. The CDR3 length is 18 residues. Germline-derived CDR1 and CDR2 are SGDLS and YYNGEE. With 0 bases clipped from V and 1 base from J, the junction kept 12 bases outside the gene matches. CDR3 sequence: CASSVVAQKDRESYEQYF. The CDR3 bases are TGTGCCAGCAGCGTAGTGGCTCAGAAGGACAGGGAGTCCTACGAGCAGTACTTC.